Sequencing of this T cell receptor beta chain was carried out in a study of shared clonotypes between healthy human individuals (TCRdb year 2020). A note on the overall study: A couple of women and a few men aged 18 to 49 years were included in the cohort. Per donor, three plates each were used for CD4 naive and CD4 memory, two for CD8 naive, and one for CD8 memory. To estimate repertoire size and how much clonotypes are shared between individuals, the study performed deep sequencing of blood TCR repertoires from roughly five healthy adults. Libraries were prepared and TCR repertoires were sequenced by different laboratories using diverse techniques, in order to increase sequencing depth and limit assay-specific biases. Each donor's leukapheresis produced roughly between roughly 0.94 and 9.5 billion PBMCs.

Using the deep immunoSEQ assay, TCR CDR3 regions were amplified from genomic DNA by multiplex PCR. Extracted genomic DNA from each cell subset was distributed evenly across all wells of several immunoSEQ 96-well plates, and each plate was treated as a replicate. For sorted subsets, each replicate PCR was loaded with around 200 ng genomic DNA, equivalent to some 27,000 T cell genomes. The purified libraries were quantified using a Qubit 3.0 fluorometer, sized with a Bioanalyzer 2100, and then quantified again using the KAPA Library Quantification kit. Each immunoSEQ 96-well plate was sequenced on its own single-read 150-cycle Illumina NextSeq 550 flow cell. In the source study's methods: Because the immunoSEQ output included only junctional sequences and no quality scores, the filtering could not be the same as the filtering used for full-length reads. To assign V/J genes and CDR3, sequences were annotated against IMGT germline references using PyIR, a Python wrapper for IgBLAST v1.9. Any read was removed if the V/J assignment was weak (E-value above 1e-6), the CDR3 was missing, or the read contained stop codons, out-of-frame junctions, or ambiguous translated residues. V3J clonotypes were defined as sequences sharing the same inferred V gene, J gene, and CDR3 amino acid sequence. Percentage overlap between repertoires was calculated by dividing the number of shared unique clonotypes by the size of the smaller repertoire. Three approaches were used to assess repertoire richness: RTK rarefaction, the Chao1 estimator, and Recon v2.1 estimates of unobserved clonotypes. Generation probabilities were computed with OLGA for all TCRbeta clonotypes obtained by the gDNA method from a few donors. The source is immuneACCESS, and TCRdb retained only in-frame sequences with V and J called. Part of the clones is not carried over; for the studies checked, unresolved V genes explain less than half of this, and the remainder is unexplained. V, J and clone size reflect that table, while D and trimming were determined from the DNA. The sample table records about 820,000 clones; 92% of these occur just once. Of the sample, about 24% falls within the top ten clones.

After removal of 5 bases from V and 4 bases from J, the junction retains 17 bases not matched to a gene. CDR1 and CDR2 (SGHVS, FQNEAQ) derive from the germline V gene. From the cysteine up to the phenylalanine, the CDR3 has a length of 17 residues. The entry retains the CDR3 DNA only, 51 bases that are in frame from base 1. What the study reported, not specific to this receptor: Across a handful of donors, approximately 5% of naive CD4, roughly 3.8% of naive CD8, 2% to 2.5% of memory CD4, and approximately 0.4% of memory CD8 clonotypes were shared. The small number of donors limited the genetic and exposure-history diversity represented. Larger estimated clonotype richness was generally found for naive subsets than for memory subsets. Rarefaction of sorted-subset datasets indicated incomplete sequencing despite the large sequencing depth. Based on pairwise subsampling, the degree of clonotype sharing among donors was expected to be affected by sequencing depth. Sampling was restricted to blood, and TCR repertoires in tissue are likely to differ from TCR repertoires in blood. Compared with non-shared clonotypes, the clonotypes found in all four sorted-subset donors had higher generation probabilities.

CD8 naive samples were CD45RO-negative cells positively selected for CCR7, giving a CD45RA+CCR7+ population that excluded TemRA cells. Healthy HIV-negative adults with no recently reported acute infections or vaccinations were included as donors. Every donor was a Caucasian adult living in Nashville, Tennessee, USA. Blood was obtained by leukapheresis, after which PBMCs were separated by Ficoll-Histopaque density gradient centrifugation and cryopreserved in liquid nitrogen vapor phase. Analytical flow cytometry was used to check the purity and quantity of each magnetically sorted T cell population. Genomic DNA was isolated from each sorted fraction and quantified by UV absorbance on a Nanodrop 2000c. Worth noting for this clone: Its antigen remains unidentified. Base qualities are not provided; no much larger clone lies one nucleotide away.

The sequencing sample was made of naive CD8+ T cells sorted from blood. Interpreted using the paper, the cell subset or site label stands for: CD45RA+CCR7+. Recombination linked TRBV7-8 to TRBJ2-7; TRBD2 fits 7 bases in the junction. This clonotype was sampled from a man aged 25 to 45 in good health. The CDR3 region: CASSLPRGFSSGYEQYF. The nucleotide sequence reads as follows: TGTGCCAGCAGCCTACCCCGGGGGTTCAGTAGCGGGTACGAGCAGTACTTC.